Presented here are 8 T cell receptor beta chains from one specimen sequenced in a study of shared clonotypes between healthy human individuals. Generated by immunoSEQ multiplex PCR, the TCRdb table keeps only in-frame clones and is missing some. The sample holds around 2,000,000 clones, about 95% seen once. The material sequenced was naive CD4+ T cells sorted from blood. Subset defined: CD45RA+ positively selected. Source of these receptors: a man aged 18 to 29 in good health.

The chain has TRBV30 and TRBJ2-1; D tentatively fits TRBD1 or TRBD2 (6 bases each). The length of the CDR3 is 11 residues. CDR1 and CDR2 (germline): GTSNPN, SVGIG (reference sequence). CDR3 in amino acids: CGGGPYNEQFF. The CDR3 DNA is TGTGGTGGGGGGCCGTACAATGAGCAGTTCTTC. The whole variable domain, filled in from reference TRBV30 and TRBJ2-1, reads SQTIHQWPATLVQPVGSPLSLECTVEGTSNPNLYWYRQAAGRGLQLLFYSVGIGQISSEVPQNLSASRPQDRQFILSSKKLLLSDSGFYLCGGGPYNEQFFGPGTRLTVL.

The gene calls are TRBV9 and TRBJ2-5, with 12 positions matching TRBD1. The DNA matches TRBJ2-7 better at its end, which makes the J call doubtful. In germline, CDR1 is SGDLS, CDR2 YYNGEE. The CDR3 loop spans 15 amino acids. CDR3 DNA: TGTGCCAGCAGCTCCGGGACAGGGGGCTACTACGAGCAGTACTTC. Protein: CASSSGTGGYYEQYF.

V and J are TRBV6-5 and TRBJ2-7; 10 nucleotides line up with TRBD1. The germline gives CDR1 MNHEY, CDR2 SVGAGI. J gave up 5 bases and V 2 bases, and 6 bases lay outside the gene matches. CDR3 length: 15 amino acids. CDR3 nucleotides: TGTGCCAGCAGTTACCGGGACAGGGGTTACGACGAGCAGTACTTC. This gives the protein CASSYRDRGYDEQYF.

This chain connects TRBV25-1 to TRBJ1-2, with 10 positions matching TRBD1. This CDR3 has 12 residues. The J segment lost 8 bases and the V segment lost 7 bases, leaving 4 bases of the junction unmatched. Germline values: CDR1 MGHDK, CDR2 SYGVNS. The CDR3 loop reads CASTGTGAGYTF. The CDR3 DNA is TGTGCCAGCACCGGGACAGGGGCAGGCTACACCTTC.

J is TRBJ1-2 and V is TRBV28, with no clear D. The CDR3 extends over 15 amino acids. V was trimmed by 3 bases and J by 4 bases, leaving 15 bases between them. Germline V CDR1 and CDR2: MDHEN, SYDVKM. DNA of the CDR3: TGTGCCAGCAGTTTTGGGTCGAACAAAGGCTATGGCTACACCTTC. This codes for CASSFGSNKGYGYTF.

The rearrangement links TRBV7-9 to TRBJ2-1; 14 bases fit TRBD2. The ends lost 1 base at V and 6 bases at J; junction bases unmatched: 2. Germline V CDR1 and CDR2: SEHNR, FQNEAQ (reference sequence). The CDR3 totals 16 residues. The CDR3 region has the DNA TGTGCCAGCAGCTTAGTCGGACTAGCGGGGGGCAATGAGCAGTTCTTC. This encodes CASSLVGLAGGNEQFF.

The V and J genes are TRBV7-9 and TRBJ2-3; 7 bases match TRBD1. Unmatched junction bases numbered 9, after V lost 6 bases and J lost 3 bases. This CDR3 region has 15 residues. Germline CDR1 is SEHNR and CDR2 is FQNEAQ (reference sequence). In DNA form, the CDR3 reads TGTGCCAGCAGTTACCGGACAGGCGGGACAGATACGCAGTATTTT. Amino acids: CASSYRTGGTDTQYF.

To note about this clone: The sample contains more than one DNA sequence encoding this CDR3. The CDR3 sequence is CASSLVVPYEQYF. CDR3 in DNA: TGTGCCAGCAGCTTAGTAGTTCCCTACGAGCAGTACTTC. The chain is built from TRBV7-2 and TRBJ2-7; D unresolved. Trimming stripped 1 base from V and 2 bases from J, with 6 bases between. Looked up from germline, CDR1 is SGHTA and CDR2 is FQGNSA. The CDR3 extends over 13 amino acids. The whole variable domain, remainder taken from reference TRBV7-2 and TRBJ2-7, is GAGVSQSPSNKVTEKGKDVELRCDPISGHTALYWYRQSLGQGLEFLIYFQGNSAPDKSGLPSDRFSAERTGGSVSTLTIQRTQQEDSAVYLCASSLVVPYEQYFGPGTRLTVT.